This is a list of T cell receptor beta chains from one sample in a study of PD-1 blockade in classical Hodgkin lymphoma. The assay was immunoSEQ multiplex PCR, and TCRdb's table has in-frame clones only and misses some. The sample has approximately 110,000 clones, roughly 89% seen once. The material sequenced was peripheral blood mononuclear cells (PBMCs), taken before the fourth cycle of nivolumab. The receptors shown here come from a human donor with classical Hodgkin lymphoma. The CDR3 runs from the conserved cysteine through the conserved F or W. D genes are given only for firm matches. The size entry is marked missing in some rows and otherwise reads once, few, many or a size class.

J,D,V,size,CDR3,DNA
TRBJ1-2,TRBD1,TRBV7-8,-,CASSLVSGQGVGYTF,TGTGCCAGCAGCTTAGTATCTGGACAGGGGGTTGGCTACACCTTC
TRBJ1-1,-,TRBV5-4,-,CASSPPAGMNTEAFF,TGTGCCAGCAGCCCGCCCGCGGGGATGAACACTGAAGCTTTCTTT
TRBJ1-1,-,TRBV11-2,-,CASSVRQYTEAFF,TGTGCCAGCAGCGTTCGGCAGTACACTGAAGCTTTCTTT
TRBJ2-5,-,TRBV4-1,-,CASKASETQYF,TGCGCCAGCAAAGCTTCAGAGACCCAGTACTTC
TRBJ1-1,-,TRBV18,-,CASSPSAGGTEAFF,TGTGCCAGCTCACCTTCAGCCGGGGGAACTGAAGCTTTCTTT
TRBJ2-7,-,TRBV15,-,CATSRDSVAGQNYEQYF,TGTGCCACCAGCAGAGATTCTGTCGCGGGACAGAACTACGAGCAGTACTTC
TRBJ1-1,TRBD1,TRBV18,once,CASSQGPWTGPMNTEAFF,TGTGCCAGCTCACAAGGGCCCTGGACAGGGCCAATGAACACTGAAGCTTTCTTT
TRBJ1-5,-,TRBV27,few,CASRATAMGDQPQHF,TGTGCCAGCAGAGCTACAGCAATGGGGGATCAGCCCCAGCATTTT
TRBJ1-1,-,TRBV25-1,-,CASRTFGGGRTEAFF,TGTGCCAGCCGCACTTTTGGGGGGGGGCGGACTGAAGCTTTCTTT
TRBJ1-1,TRBD1,TRBV10-2,-,CASGGTGDTEAFF,TGCGCCAGCGGAGGAACAGGGGACACTGAAGCTTTCTTT
TRBJ2-2,TRBD2,TRBV7-6,-,CASSLGRGGFTGELFF,TGTGCCAGCAGCTTAGGAAGGGGAGGGTTCACCGGGGAGCTGTTTTTT
TRBJ2-1,TRBD2,TRBV5-1,-,CASSSGTSGVSSYNEQFF,TGCGCCAGCAGCTCCGGGACTAGCGGGGTTAGCTCCTACAATGAGCAGTTCTTC
TRBJ1-3,TRBD1,TRBV7-2,-,CASSTDRVNTIYF,TGTGCCAGCAGCACCGACAGGGTAAACACCATATATTTT
TRBJ1-5,-,TRBV2,-,CASSDGQPQHF,TGTGCCAGCAGTGACGGTCAGCCCCAGCATTTT
TRBJ1-4,-,TRBV20-1,-,CSARRVEKLFF,TGCAGTGCCCGCAGAGTTGAAAAACTGTTTTTT
TRBJ2-3,TRBD1,TRBV27,-,CASSLKGQGDTDTQYF,TGTGCCAGCAGTTTAAAGGGACAGGGTGACACAGATACGCAGTATTTT
TRBJ2-3,TRBD2,TRBV10-3,-,CASSYGGWKDTQYF,TGTGCCAGCAGTTACGGGGGGTGGAAAGATACGCAGTATTTT
TRBJ2-4,-,TRBV4-1,-,CASSQVGRNIQYF,TGCGCCAGCAGCCAAGTTGGTAGAAACATTCAGTACTTC
TRBJ2-3,-,TRBV7-9,-,CASSPSRATFGDTQYF,TGTGCCAGCAGCCCTAGTAGGGCAACGTTTGGTGATACGCAGTATTTT
TRBJ1-2,-,TRBV10-2,many,CASSEFEGSNYGYTF,TGCGCCAGCAGTGAGTTTGAAGGGTCTAACTATGGCTACACCTTC
TRBJ2-5,-,TRBV2,-,CASSAGGKETQYF,TGTGCCAGCAGTGCCGGCGGGAAAGAGACCCAGTACTTC
TRBJ2-7,-,TRBV6-5,once,CASRQVTDEQYF,TGTGCCAGCAGGCAGGTAACCGACGAGCAGTACTTC
TRBJ2-7,-,TRBV4-1,-,CASSQEASRNYEQYF,TGCGCCAGCAGCCAAGAGGCTAGCCGTAACTACGAGCAGTACTTC
TRBJ2-7,TRBD2,TRBV4-1,-,CASSQGTSGRALSYEQYF,TGCGCCAGCAGCCAAGGGACTAGCGGGAGGGCCCTTTCCTACGAGCAGTACTTC
TRBJ2-3,-,TRBV5-1,-,CASSLDVGSTDTQYF,TGCGCCAGCAGCTTGGATGTCGGATCCACAGATACGCAGTATTTT
TRBJ1-2,TRBD1,TRBV2,-,CASRGGRGTGDGYTF,TGTGCCAGCAGGGGCGGTCGCGGGACAGGGGATGGCTACACCTTC
TRBJ1-2,-,TRBV19,-,CASSSGLGYGYTF,TGTGCCAGTAGTTCGGGACTTGGCTATGGCTACACCTTC
TRBJ2-5,-,TRBV2,-,CASSKDSKETQYF,TGTGCCAGCAGTAAGGACAGTAAAGAGACCCAGTACTTC
TRBJ2-7,TRBD1,TRBV5-6,-,CASSMTGTSYEQYF,TGTGCCAGCAGCATGACAGGGACGTCCTACGAGCAGTACTTC